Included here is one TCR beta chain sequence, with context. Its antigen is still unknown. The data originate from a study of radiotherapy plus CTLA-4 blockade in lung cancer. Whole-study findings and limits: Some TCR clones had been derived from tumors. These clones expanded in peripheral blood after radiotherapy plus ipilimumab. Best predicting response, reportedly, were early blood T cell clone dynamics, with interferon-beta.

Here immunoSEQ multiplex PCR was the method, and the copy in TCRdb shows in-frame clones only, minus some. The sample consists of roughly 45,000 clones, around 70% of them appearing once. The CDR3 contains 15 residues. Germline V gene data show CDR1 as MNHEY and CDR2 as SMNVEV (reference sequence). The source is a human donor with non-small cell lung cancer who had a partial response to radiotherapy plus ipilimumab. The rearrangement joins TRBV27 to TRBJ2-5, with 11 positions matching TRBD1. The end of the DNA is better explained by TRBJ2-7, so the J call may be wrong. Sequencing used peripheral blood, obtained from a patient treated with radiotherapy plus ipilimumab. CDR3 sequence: CASSPSGQGAYEQYF. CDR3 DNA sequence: TGTGCCAGCAGTCCCTCCGGACAGGGGGCTTACGAGCAGTACTTC.